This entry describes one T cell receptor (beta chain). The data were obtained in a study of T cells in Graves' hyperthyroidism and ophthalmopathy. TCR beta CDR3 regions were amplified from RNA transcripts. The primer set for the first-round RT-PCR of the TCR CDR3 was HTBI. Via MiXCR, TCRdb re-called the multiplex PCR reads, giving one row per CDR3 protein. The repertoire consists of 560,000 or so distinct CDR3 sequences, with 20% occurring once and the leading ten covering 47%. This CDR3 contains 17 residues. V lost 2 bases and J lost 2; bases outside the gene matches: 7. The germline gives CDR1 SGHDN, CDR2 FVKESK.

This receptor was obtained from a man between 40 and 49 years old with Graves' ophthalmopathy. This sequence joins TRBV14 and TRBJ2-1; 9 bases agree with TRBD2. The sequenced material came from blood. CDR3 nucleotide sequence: TGTGCCAGCAGCCAAATCTTAGCGGGGGCTCCCTACAATGAGCAGTTCTTC. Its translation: CASSQILAGAPYNEQFF.